What follows are 11 T cell receptor beta chains derived from one specimen sequenced in a study of T-cell memory formation after mild COVID-19. TCRdb used MiXCR to reprocess the 5' RACE reads, holding one entry per CDR3 protein. In the table there are approximately 100,000 distinct CDR3 sequences, over 15% of which are singletons. Input material: PBMCs or a T cell subset sorted from them (not recorded which). The receptors stem from an adult woman who had mild COVID-19 (a few samples of this study predate the infection). Cell type and time point are not known.

A few counts support this clonotype. The chain links TRBV5-1 to TRBJ1-5; D is uncertain. Deletions cut 0 bases from V and 4 bases from J, with 5 bases between. The CDR3 runs 13 residues. Germline V gene data show CDR1 as SGHRS and CDR2 as YFSETQ. The CDR3 is CASSLAPNQPQHF. The CDR3, as DNA: TGCGCCAGCAGCTTGGCCCCAAATCAGCCCCAGCATTTT.

This clonotype showed up many times. The chain has TRBV9 and TRBJ2-7, with D possibly being TRBD1 (6 bases). This CDR3 is 14 amino acids long. From germline, CDR1 is SGDLS and CDR2 YYNGEE. Trimming left V 4 bases short and J 0 bases short, with 11 bases between. The DNA for the CDR3 is TGTGCCAGCAGCTCCGGACAGAGCTCCTACGAGCAGTACTTC. It encodes CASSSGQSSYEQYF.

The rearrangement joins TRBV7-9 to TRBJ1-1; D remains ambiguous. There are 12 residues in the CDR3. Germline CDR1 and CDR2: SEHNR and FQNEAQ (reference sequence). Trimming took off 6 bases at V and 1 base at J, with 6 bases between the two ends. The CDR3 DNA is TGTGCCAGCAGGGCAGAGAACACTGAAGCTTTCTTT. It codes for CASRAENTEAFF.

The table lists this clonotype with a few counts. The rearrangement joins TRBV7-7 to TRBJ2-7, with 8 bases fitting TRBD1. V was pared by 0 bases and J by 4 bases, with 5 bases of the junction left unmatched. The CDR3 runs to 15 residues. CDR1 and CDR2 from the germline V gene are SSHAT and FNYEAQ (reference sequence). CDR3 residues: CASSLAAGGQYEQYF. The CDR3 coding sequence is TGTGCCAGCAGCTTAGCGGCAGGGGGCCAGTACGAGCAGTACTTC. Full variable domain (missing parts from reference TRBV7-7 and TRBJ2-7): GAGVSQSPRYKVTKRGQDVTLRCDPISSHATLYWYQQALGQGPEFLTYFNYEAQPDKSGLPSDRFSAERPEGSISTLTIQRTEQRDSAMYRCASSLAAGGQYEQYFGPGTRLTVT.

This clonotype was seen many times. The V call is TRBV12-3 or TRBV12-4, the J call TRBJ1-2, with D perhaps matching TRBD1 (5 bases). Trimming shortened V by 5 bases and J by 3 bases, and 16 bases separated the two germline ends. CDR3 length: 15 amino acids. The CDR3 sequence: CASSNHTRGDYGYTF. CDR3 nucleotides: TGTGCCAGCAGTAACCATACGAGAGGGGACTATGGCTACACCTTC.

This clonotype has more than one count but fewer than ten. V gene TRBV10-3 combines with J gene TRBJ2-3, with 9 nucleotides matching TRBD2. The CDR3 length is 16 residues. Per the germline V gene, CDR1 is ENHRY and CDR2 is SYGVKD. V lost 3 bases to trimming and J lost 3 bases; unmatched junction nucleotides: 7. The CDR3 loop reads CAISDPGGLATDTQYF. As DNA, the CDR3 is TGTGCCATCAGTGACCCCGGGGGACTAGCTACAGATACGCAGTATTTT.

CDR3 DNA sequence: TGTGCCACCAGTGACAGACAGTCGAGCAATCAGCCCCAGCATTTT. Amino acids: CATSDRQSSNQPQHF. V and J are TRBV24-1 and TRBJ1-5; a weak D match, TRBD1 (5 bases). Germline CDR1 KGHDR, CDR2 SFDVKD. This CDR3 is 15 amino acids long. V was shortened by 4 bases and J by 1 base, with 10 bases between the two germline ends.

This clonotype was seen ten or more times. This CDR3 reads CSVDGTSGSPTDTQYF. CDR3 coding DNA: TGCAGCGTTGATGGGACTAGCGGGAGCCCAACAGATACGCAGTATTTT. The V call is TRBV29-1, the J call TRBJ2-3; 14 bases agree with TRBD2. Germline-derived CDR1 and CDR2 are SQVTM and ANQGSEA. With V trimmed by 3 bases and J by 3 bases, 5 bases remained unmatched. The CDR3 has 16 amino acids.

The chain links TRBV4-3 to TRBJ2-4, with 13 nucleotides matching TRBD2. V lost 1 base to trimming and J lost 5 bases; unmatched junction nucleotides: 5. CDR3 length: 17 residues. Per the germline V gene, CDR1 is LGHNA and CDR2 is YSLEER. The CDR3 here is CASSQGTSGGGENIQYF. In DNA, the CDR3 is TGCGCCAGCAGCCAAGGGACTAGCGGGGGTGGAGAAAACATTCAGTACTTC.

This clonotype was recorded a few times. V and J are TRBV4-1 and TRBJ2-1; TRBD2 aligns across 10 bases. The ends lost 0 bases at V and 5 bases at J; junction bases unmatched: 4. CDR1 MGHRA and CDR2 YSYEKL come from the germline V gene. The CDR3 length is 16 residues. The chain's CDR3 is CASSQDPLAGDNEQFF. The CDR3 region has the DNA TGCGCCAGCAGCCAAGATCCTCTAGCGGGAGACAATGAGCAGTTCTTC.

This clonotype was seen only a few times. The V and J genes are TRBV4-1 and TRBJ1-2, with D unresolved. V lost 1 base and J 2 bases, leaving 14 bases between the germline ends. CDR1 and CDR2 (germline): MGHRA, YSYEKL. This CDR3 has 16 amino acids. The CDR3 is CASSQVLKRPNYGYTF. In nucleotides, the CDR3 is TGCGCCAGCAGCCAAGTCCTAAAGCGGCCGAACTATGGCTACACCTTC.